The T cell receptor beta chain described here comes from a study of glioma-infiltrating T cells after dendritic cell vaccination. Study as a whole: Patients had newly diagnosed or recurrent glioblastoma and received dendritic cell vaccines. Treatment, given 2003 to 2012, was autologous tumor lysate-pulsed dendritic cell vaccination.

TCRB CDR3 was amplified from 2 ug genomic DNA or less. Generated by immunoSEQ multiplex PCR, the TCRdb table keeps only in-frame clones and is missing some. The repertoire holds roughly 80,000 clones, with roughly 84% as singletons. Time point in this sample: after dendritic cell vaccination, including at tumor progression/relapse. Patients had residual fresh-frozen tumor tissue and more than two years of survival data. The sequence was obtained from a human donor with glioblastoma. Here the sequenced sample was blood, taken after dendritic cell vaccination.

The CDR3 sequence is CASSMNQATYEQYF. CDR3 coding DNA: TGTGCCAGTAGTATGAACCAGGCAACCTACGAGCAGTACTTC. The genes are TRBV19 and TRBJ2-7, with D uncertain. The germline V gene has CDR1 LNHDA and CDR2 SQIVND (reference sequence). Trimming took 3 bases from V and 2 from J, leaving 11 bases between them. The CDR3 has 14 residues.